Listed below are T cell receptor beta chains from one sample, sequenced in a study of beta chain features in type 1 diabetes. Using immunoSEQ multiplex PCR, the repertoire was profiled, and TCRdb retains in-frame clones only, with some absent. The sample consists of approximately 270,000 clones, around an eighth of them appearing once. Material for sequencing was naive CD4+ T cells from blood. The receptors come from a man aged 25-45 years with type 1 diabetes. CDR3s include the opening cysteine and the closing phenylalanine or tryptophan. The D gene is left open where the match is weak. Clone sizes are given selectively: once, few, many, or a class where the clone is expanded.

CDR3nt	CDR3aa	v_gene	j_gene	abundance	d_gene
TGTGCCAGCAGTTTAGACCAGACAAATGAAAAACTGTTTTTT	CASSLDQTNEKLFF	TRBV28	TRBJ1-4	once	.
TGTGCCAGCTCGCGTGACTATGGCTACACCTTC	CASSRDYGYTF	TRBV18	TRBJ1-2	.	.
TGTGCCAGCAGTTCACCCGATACGGGGAGTTCGTACTTC	CASSSPDTGSSYF	TRBV28	TRBJ2-7	.	.
TGTGCCACCACAGGGGATGGCTACACCTTC	CATTGDGYTF	TRBV19	TRBJ1-2	few	TRBD1
TGTGCCAGCAGTGCTTACAATGAGCAGTTCTTC	CASSAYNEQFF	TRBV2	TRBJ2-1	few	.
TGTGCCAGCAGCGGGCGGGGCCCTAGCACAGATACGCAGTATTTT	CASSGRGPSTDTQYF	TRBV11-1	TRBJ2-3	.	.
TGCGCCAGCAGCCCACCCACTAGCGGGAGGAACTACGAGCAGTACTTC	CASSPPTSGRNYEQYF	TRBV5-1	TRBJ2-7	.	TRBD2
TGTGCCTGGAGTCGGAGGGAAAACTGCTACTTC	CAWSRRENCYF	TRBV30	TRBJ2-7	.	.
TGTGCCAGCAGTGACTCGGGTGACTCTGGGGCCAACGTCCTGACTTTC	CASSDSGDSGANVLTF	TRBV25-1	TRBJ2-6	.	.
TGTGCCAGCACAGGGACAGCTGGGGCCAACGTCCTGACTTTC	CASTGTAGANVLTF	TRBV28	TRBJ2-6	few	TRBD1
TGTGCCAGCAGCGACCCTCGGGGGGGCAGTTCCCACTATGGCTACACCTTC	CASSDPRGGSSHYGYTF	TRBV9	TRBJ1-2	few	.
TGTGCCTGGAGTGAAACGGCGGGAGGGGGTCGGCAGTACTTC	CAWSETAGGGRQYF	TRBV30	TRBJ2-7	.	TRBD2
TGCGCCAGCAGCTTAATGATAGCGGGAGCTATATACAATGAGCAGTTCTTC	CASSLMIAGAIYNEQFF	TRBV5-1	TRBJ2-1	.	TRBD2
TGTGCCAGCAGCGCCCGACAGGGTCGGGGGTCTGGCACAGATACGCAGTATTTT	CASSARQGRGSGTDTQYF	TRBV9	TRBJ2-3	.	.
TGTGCCTGGGGGACAGGACTAGCGGGAGATCGCGAGCAGTACTTC	CAWGTGLAGDREQYF	TRBV30	TRBJ2-7	few	TRBD2
TGTGCCAGCAGCTTATCGTTCTCCACCGGGGAGCTGTTTTTT	CASSLSFSTGELFF	TRBV11-3	TRBJ2-2	few	.
TGTGCCAGCAGTCTCGAGGGTTACTACGAGCAGTACTTC	CASSLEGYYEQYF	TRBV6-1	TRBJ2-7	.	.
TGTGCCAGTAGTACCGACAGGGAGGAGACCCAGTACTTC	CASSTDREETQYF	TRBV19	TRBJ2-5	.	TRBD1
TGTGCCAGCAGAGTGACAGGGAGCACAGATACGCAGTATTTT	CASRVTGSTDTQYF	TRBV2	TRBJ2-3	.	TRBD1
TGTGCCAGCTCACCCACCGGGTTAGCGGGGCCACAGGATACGCAGTATTTT	CASSPTGLAGPQDTQYF	TRBV18	TRBJ2-3	few	TRBD2
TGCGCCAGCAGTCCTGACAGTACCTACGAGCAGTACTTC	CASSPDSTYEQYF	TRBV5-1	TRBJ2-7	.	.
TGTGCCAGCACACGACTAGATCGCCCAGATACGCAGTATTTT	CASTRLDRPDTQYF	TRBV9	TRBJ2-3	.	.
TGTGCCAGCAGCGTAGGCCTCGCGGGATACAATGAGCAGTTCTTC	CASSVGLAGYNEQFF	TRBV9	TRBJ2-1	.	.
TGTGCCAGCAGTGTGACTAGCCGAATCACAGATACGCAGTATTTT	CASSVTSRITDTQYF	TRBV28	TRBJ2-3	.	TRBD2
TGTGCCAGCAGCCGTAGGAGTAACTACGAGCAGTACTTC	CASSRRSNYEQYF	TRBV5-6	TRBJ2-7	.	.
TGTGCCAGCAGCTTGGTGGGACAGGGGACCCAGTACTTC	CASSLVGQGTQYF	TRBV5-5	TRBJ2-5	.	TRBD1
TGCGCCAGCAGCCAAGATTACCTAGCGGGAGAAGAGACCCAGTACTTC	CASSQDYLAGEETQYF	TRBV4-1	TRBJ2-5	.	TRBD2
TGTGCCAGCAGCGTAAGACTTGGACTAGCGCATGGGGAGACCCAGTACTTC	CASSVRLGLAHGETQYF	TRBV9	TRBJ2-5	few	TRBD2
TGTGCCAGCAGCCCGACTAGCGGGAGCTGGGAGACCCAGTACTTC	CASSPTSGSWETQYF	TRBV11-2	TRBJ2-5	few	TRBD2
TGTGCCAGTAGTGTATCCCGATGGACTAGCGCAGATACGCAGTATTTT	CASSVSRWTSADTQYF	TRBV19	TRBJ2-3	.	TRBD2
TGTGCCTGGGGTACAGGGGGTTATCAGCCCCAGCATTTT	CAWGTGGYQPQHF	TRBV30	TRBJ1-5	few	TRBD1